The 26 T cell receptor beta chains below all came from one sample that was sequenced in a study of control samples from healthy donors and cancer patients. Only in-frame clones appear in the TCRdb table, and some are missing; sequencing was by immunoSEQ multiplex PCR. The table lists 150,000 to 200,000 clones, 85% to 90% of them singletons. The sample comprised blood. These receptors came from a man aged 25 to 40 in good health.

V is TRBV6-5 and J is TRBJ2-7; D is perhaps TRBD2 (6 bases). Germline assignment: CDR1 MNHEY and CDR2 SVGAGI. The CDR3 is made up of 15 amino acids. Trimming pared 3 bases from V and 3 bases from J, leaving 15 bases between. The CDR3 region is CASSYGGVKYYEQYF. As DNA, the CDR3 is TGTGCCAGCAGTTATGGCGGGGTAAAATACTACGAGCAGTACTTC.

V and J are TRBV6-5 and TRBJ1-2; D is unresolved. CDR1 is MNHEY and CDR2 is SVGAGI in the germline V gene. The CDR3 loop spans 15 amino acids. The V and J ends lost 4 bases and 2 bases respectively, with 14 bases between them. The CDR3 bases are TGTGCCAGCAGTTCCACCTCCGCAGGAAACTATGGCTACACCTTC. Encoded protein: CASSSTSAGNYGYTF.

The rearrangement links TRBV9 to TRBJ1-4, with TRBD1 matching over 7 bases. This CDR3 comprises 17 residues. J lost 5 bases, V lost 0 bases, and 10 bases had no gene match. CDR1 is SGDLS and CDR2 is YYNGEE in the germline V gene. CDR3 nucleotides: TGTGCCAGCAGCGTAGGAGACAGGGTAGACATCAATGAAAAACTGTTTTTT. Translation gives CASSVGDRVDINEKLFF.

The CDR3 DNA follows: TGTGCCAGCTCACCGAAGACGGGAGAAAGGACTGAAGCTTTCTTT. Translating it yields CASSPKTGERTEAFF. The chain couples TRBV18 to TRBJ1-1, with D uncertain. Germline V gene lookup returns CDR1 KGHSH and CDR2 LQKENI. V lost 3 bases and J lost 5, with 16 bases in between. This CDR3 region has 15 residues.

The rearrangement joins TRBV19 to TRBJ2-7, with D maybe TRBD1 (5 bases). The CDR3 sequence is 12 residues long. Per the germline V gene, CDR1 is LNHDA and CDR2 is SQIVND (reference sequence). Trimming shortened V by 6 bases and J by 3 bases, and 9 bases separated the two germline ends. CDR3 nucleotides: TGTGCCAGTAGCGAGCAGGGCTACGAGCAGTACTTC. It codes for CASSEQGYEQYF.

The genes are TRBV29-1 and TRBJ1-1; no reliable D call. Germline loops: CDR1 SQVTM, CDR2 ANQGSEA. Trimming removed 6 bases from V and 0 bases from J, with 17 bases in between. CDR3 length equals 15 residues. The DNA for the CDR3 is TGCAGCGTCGCCCCTAACTCCTTCATGAACACTGAAGCTTTCTTT. Amino acid sequence: CSVAPNSFMNTEAFF.

This chain links TRBV28 with TRBJ2-1; TRBD1 aligns across 9 bases. V shed 9 bases, J shed 4 bases, and the junction held 7 bases outside the gene matches. Germline CDR1 reads MDHEN; CDR2 reads SYDVKM. The CDR3 runs to 14 residues. The CDR3 region is CASSRDRAYNEQFF. The CDR3 DNA follows: TGTGCCAGTTCCCGGGACAGGGCATACAATGAGCAGTTCTTC.

Written as DNA, the CDR3 is TGTGCCAGCAGTATACCGGGACACGACCTAGGGAGCAATCAGCCCCAGCATTTT. Translated: CASSIPGHDLGSNQPQHF. The chain carries TRBV28 and TRBJ1-5; a weak D match, TRBD1 (6 bases). CDR3 length: 18 residues. Trimming cost V 5 bases and J 1 base, with 21 bases left between them. Germline values: CDR1 MDHEN, CDR2 SYDVKM.

V gene TRBV5-1 combines with J gene TRBJ2-5; D unresolved. Germline V gene data show CDR1 as SGHRS and CDR2 as YFSETQ. The CDR3 runs 13 residues. Trimming removed 7 bases from V and 0 bases from J, with 10 bases in between. The CDR3 DNA is TGCGCCAGCCAACTTGGGTACCAAGAGACCCAGTACTTC. Its protein is CASQLGYQETQYF.

V and J are TRBV21-1 and TRBJ1-5. TRBV21-1 is described as a pseudogene. This CDR3 contains 11 residues. The CDR3 is CASPLDQPQHF. The CDR3 nucleotides are TGTGCCAGCCCCTTGGATCAGCCCCAGCATTTT.

This clone was seen a handful of times. The chain couples TRBV6-6 to TRBJ1-2; the D is unclear. This CDR3 has 11 residues. Looked up from germline, CDR1 is MNHNY and CDR2 is SVGAGI (reference sequence). V was shortened by 8 bases and J by 6 bases, with 10 bases between the two germline ends. The CDR3 reads CASRYRDGYTF. CDR3 DNA: TGTGCCAGCCGGTATCGCGATGGCTACACCTTC.

The chain carries TRBV28 and TRBJ1-5, with D tentatively TRBD1 (6 bases). CDR3 size: 13 residues. Germline CDR1 MDHEN, CDR2 SYDVKM. The ends were cut back, 8 bases at V and 1 base at J, with 9 bases in the middle. The CDR3 bases are TGTGCCAGCCTACAGGGAAGCAATCAGCCCCAGCATTTT. Its translation: CASLQGSNQPQHF.

The V and J genes are TRBV7-9 and TRBJ2-2; D ambiguous. V lost 2 bases to trimming and J lost 7 bases, with 8 bases between them. Germline CDR1 and CDR2: SEHNR and FQNEAQ (reference sequence). The CDR3 is 13 residues long. The CDR3 protein is CASSLPPIGELFF. CDR3 DNA sequence: TGTGCCAGCAGCTTACCCCCCATCGGGGAGCTGTTTTTT. The whole variable domain, remainder taken from reference TRBV7-9 and TRBJ2-2, is DTGVSQNPRHKITKRGQNVTFRCDPISEHNRLYWYRQTLGQGPEFLTYFQNEAQLEKSRLLSDRFSAERPKGSFSTLEIQRTEQGDSAMYLCASSLPPIGELFFGEGSRLTVL.

The rearrangement uses TRBV18 and TRBJ1-6; perhaps TRBD1 as D (5 bases). The CDR3 covers 15 residues. The V end lost 3 bases, the J end lost 7 bases, and 13 bases lay between the germline ends. Germline CDR1 reads KGHSH; CDR2 reads LQKENI. The CDR3 region is CASSPGETVNSPLHF. The CDR3 nucleotides read TGTGCCAGCTCACCGGGTGAGACAGTCAATTCACCCCTCCACTTT.

This sequence joins TRBV11-1 and TRBJ1-1; TRBD1 agrees at 10 bases. Germline V gene lookup returns CDR1 SGHAT and CDR2 FQDESV (reference sequence). The CDR3 length is 14 residues. V shed 3 bases and J 5 bases; nucleotides not matched to a gene: 3. The CDR3 protein is CASSFRGQGTEAFF. CDR3 coding DNA: TGTGCCAGCAGCTTCAGGGGACAGGGGACTGAAGCTTTCTTT.

Concerning this clone itself: Germline and junction disagree at one end, which may indicate a read error. The rearrangement joins TRBV3-1 (or the pseudogene TRBV3-2) to TRBJ2-1; tentative D call: TRBD2 (6 bases). The germline V gene encodes CDR1 LGHDT and CDR2 YNNKEL (reference sequence). This CDR3 is 15 amino acids long. The CDR3 is CASSQVLALYNEQFF. The CDR3 coding sequence is TGTGCCAGCAGCCAAGTACTAGCATTATACAACGAGCAGTTCTTC.

V gene TRBV5-1 combines with J gene TRBJ2-5, with 12 nucleotides matching TRBD2. Germline values: CDR1 SGHRS, CDR2 YFSETQ. The ends lost 4 bases at V and 5 bases at J; junction bases unmatched: 6. The CDR3 runs to 15 residues. The DNA of the CDR3 is TGCGCCAGCAGCATCGGACTAGCGGGGTGGGAGACCCAGTACTTC. The encoded protein is CASSIGLAGWETQYF.

The J gene is TRBJ1-1, the V gene TRBV5-6; the D is unclear. Germline-derived CDR1 and CDR2 are SGHDT and YYEEEE. The CDR3 spans 16 residues. V gave up 5 bases and J gave up 2 bases, with 19 bases separating them. CDR3 sequence: CASSLRSIGFNTEAFF. The DNA of the CDR3 is TGTGCCAGCAGTTTACGTTCCATTGGGTTTAACACTGAAGCTTTCTTT.

The table lists this clone with a count of one. The V gene is TRBV7-9, the J gene TRBJ2-2, with D possibly being TRBD1 (5 bases). Germline assignment: CDR1 SEHNR and CDR2 FQNEAQ (reference sequence). CDR3 size: 16 residues. V was clipped by 5 bases and J by 6 bases, with 19 bases between them. The CDR3, as DNA: TGTGCCAGCAGCCATTCGCAAGGGGCCGGGTCCGGGGAGCTGTTTTTT. It encodes CASSHSQGAGSGELFF.

This clone showed up just a few times. This sequence joins TRBV12-3 or TRBV12-4 and TRBJ1-3; D is unclear. CDR3 length equals 13 residues. Trimming pared 1 base from V and 8 bases from J, leaving 9 bases between. The CDR3 coding sequence is TGTGCCAGCAGTTTAGGTCAGCGGGACACCATATATTTT. Amino acid sequence: CASSLGQRDTIYF.

V is TRBV6-5 and J is TRBJ2-7; D perhaps matches TRBD2 (5 bases). The V end was cut by 2 bases, the J end by 1 base, with 9 bases between. Germline CDR1 MNHEY, CDR2 SVGAGI. The CDR3 totals 14 residues. The CDR3 DNA reads as TGTGCCAGCAGTTACGCCAGGACTTCCTACGAGCAGTACTTC. Translated: CASSYARTSYEQYF.

The chain couples TRBV19 to TRBJ1-5; D call uncertain. Looked up from germline, CDR1 is LNHDA and CDR2 is SQIVND (reference sequence). The CDR3 spans 13 residues. V was clipped by 6 bases and J by 2 bases, with 8 bases between them. CDR3 coding DNA: TGTGCCAGTAGAGTCGACGGCAATCAGCCCCAGCATTTT. This codes for CASRVDGNQPQHF.

This clone has only a few counts. This sequence joins TRBV7-9 and TRBJ2-3; 7 bases line up with TRBD2. V gave up 2 bases and J gave up 4 bases; unmatched junction bases: 9. Germline lookup yields CDR1 SEHNR and CDR2 FQNEAQ (reference sequence). The CDR3 extends over 16 amino acids. CDR3 coding DNA: TGTGCCAGCAGCTTATCTAGGAGCGGGAAGGCAGATACGCAGTATTTT. Translated: CASSLSRSGKADTQYF.

This clone showed up just once. The chain couples TRBV19 to TRBJ1-2, with a possible D match to TRBD1 (5 bases). Looked up from germline, CDR1 is LNHDA and CDR2 is SQIVND (reference sequence). The CDR3 runs to 15 residues. V gave up 5 bases and J gave up 0 bases, with 13 bases separating them. The CDR3 reads CASSDNRRANYGYTF. The CDR3 region has the DNA TGTGCCAGTAGTGATAACAGGCGGGCTAACTATGGCTACACCTTC.

The V and J genes are TRBV11-2 and TRBJ2-1; TRBD2 is a possible D gene (5 bases). The CDR3 sequence is 15 residues long. CDR1 and CDR2 from the germline V gene are SGHAT and FQNNGV. V was clipped by 5 bases and J by 3 bases, with 14 bases between them. The CDR3 here is CASSPKGGYYNEQFF. DNA for the CDR3: TGTGCCAGCAGCCCGAAAGGCGGGTACTACAATGAGCAGTTCTTC.

This clone turned up a few times. V and J are TRBV2 and TRBJ1-5, with D possibly TRBD1 on 6 matching bases. Per the germline V gene, CDR1 is SNHLY and CDR2 is FYNNEI. The CDR3 extends over 16 amino acids. V lost 5 bases and J lost 5, with 19 bases in between. The CDR3 DNA is TGTGCCAGCAGTCCCCTTGACAGGAGGGTGGATCAGCCCCAGCATTTT. It encodes CASSPLDRRVDQPQHF. Supplemented by reference TRBV2 and TRBJ1-5, the full variable domain reads EPEVTQTPSHQVTQMGQEVILRCVPISNHLYFYWYRQILGQKVEFLVSFYNNEISEKSEIFDDQFSVERPDGSNFTLKIRSTKLEDSAMYFCASSPLDRRVDQPQHFGDGTRLSIL.